The 21 T cell receptor beta chains listed next were all sequenced from one sample in a study of beta chain features in type 1 diabetes. TCRB transcripts that were expressed got sequenced, as all of the isolated RNA had been reverse transcribed. Measured with immunoSEQ multiplex PCR; TCRdb has only the in-frame clones, and not every one. The sample has under 25,000 clones; around 50% are singletons. The sample comprised stem cell memory CD4+ T cells from blood. These receptors originate from a man in his late teens or twenties in good health.

V gene TRBV9 combines with J gene TRBJ2-7; D perhaps matches TRBD2 (5 bases). The CDR3 consists of 16 residues. Germline V gene sequence: CDR1 SGDLS, CDR2 YYNGEE. The ends were cut back, 0 bases at V and 2 bases at J, with 15 bases in the middle. In nucleotides, the CDR3 is TGTGCCAGCAGCGTAGGTGGACTGGGGTCCACCTACGAGCAGTACTTC. It yields the protein CASSVGGLGSTYEQYF.

This chain joins TRBV7-3 and TRBJ2-2; 8 bases line up with TRBD1. Germline V gene data show CDR1 as SGHTA and CDR2 as FQGTGA. V lost 5 bases and J lost 5; bases outside the gene matches: 7. The CDR3 consists of 15 residues. This chain's CDR3 is CASSPGQGQTGELFF. In DNA form, the CDR3 reads TGTGCCAGCAGCCCTGGACAGGGACAGACCGGGGAGCTGTTTTTT.

This chain links TRBV14 with TRBJ2-1; D unclear. The CDR3 contains 13 residues. V shed 4 bases and J shed 8 bases, with 12 bases lying between them. The germline V gene has CDR1 SGHDN and CDR2 FVKESK. The CDR3, as DNA: TGTGCCAGCAGCCGATTCCTTCGGGATGAGCAGTTCTTC. This encodes CASSRFLRDEQFF. Supplemented by reference TRBV14 and TRBJ2-1, the full variable domain reads EAGVTQFPSHSVIEKGQTVTLRCDPISGHDNLYWYRRVMGKEIKFLLHFVKESKQDESGMPNNRFLAERTGGTYSTLKVQPAELEDSGVYFCASSRFLRDEQFFGPGTRLTVL.

This clone was recorded a few times. The chain couples TRBV19 to TRBJ2-2; 8 nucleotides line up with TRBD1. The germline V gene has CDR1 LNHDA and CDR2 SQIVND (reference sequence). V trimming: 8 bases; J trimming: 4 bases; junction bases outside the gene matches: 6. This CDR3 has 14 residues. CDR3 sequence (DNA): TGTGCCAGTGTCAGGGGGCGCGGCACCGGGGAGCTGTTTTTT. Protein sequence: CASVRGRGTGELFF. The whole variable domain, remainder taken from reference TRBV19 and TRBJ2-2, is DGGITQSPKYLFRKEGQNVTLSCEQNLNHDAMYWYRQDPGQGLRLIYYSQIVNDFQKGDIAEGYSVSREKKESFPLTVTSAQKNPTAFYLCASVRGRGTGELFFGEGSRLTVL.

This clone was seen more than once but under ten times. This chain links TRBV11-2 with TRBJ2-3; 10 bases are shared with TRBD2. After removal of 6 bases from V and 4 bases from J, the junction contained 13 bases not matched to a gene. Germline assignment: CDR1 SGHAT and CDR2 FQNNGV. The CDR3 runs 17 residues. The CDR3 region is CASRGGSERGGPDTQYF. DNA for the CDR3: TGTGCCAGCAGGGGGGGGTCAGAGCGGGGGGGCCCAGATACGCAGTATTTT. The variable domain in full, with the rest retrieved from reference TRBV11-2 and TRBJ2-3, is EAGVAQSPRYKIIEKRQSVAFWCNPISGHATLYWYQQILGQGPKLLIQFQNNGVVDDSQLPKDRFSAERLKGVDSTLKIQPAKLEDSAVYLCASRGGSERGGPDTQYFGPGTRLTVL.

In this sample, this clone turned up a few times. The chain is built from TRBV7-2 and TRBJ2-2, with 8 positions matching TRBD2. The ends lost 6 bases at V and 0 bases at J; junction bases unmatched: 6. This CDR3 comprises 16 residues. Germline V gives CDR1 SGHTA, CDR2 FQGNSA. The CDR3 coding sequence is TGTGCCAGCAGAGAGGCGGGGGGCTCGAACACCGGGGAGCTGTTTTTT. The encoded protein is CASREAGGSNTGELFF. Using reference TRBV7-2 and TRBJ2-2 for the parts outside the CDR3, the full variable domain is GAGVSQSPSNKVTEKGKDVELRCDPISGHTALYWYRQSLGQGLEFLIYFQGNSAPDKSGLPSDRFSAERTGGSVSTLTIQRTQQEDSAVYLCASREAGGSNTGELFFGEGSRLTVL.

The genes are TRBV18 and TRBJ1-5; no definite D call. Trimming removed 4 bases at V and 7 bases at J, with 11 bases between. Germline lookup yields CDR1 KGHSH and CDR2 LQKENI. The CDR3 has 13 amino acids. The CDR3 here is CASSLQSGQPQHF. The CDR3 coding sequence is TGTGCCAGCTCACTTCAAAGCGGGCAGCCCCAGCATTTT.

This rearrangement joins TRBV28 to TRBJ1-2; D may be TRBD1 (6 bases). V dropped 8 bases and J dropped 6 bases, with 7 bases sitting between them. This CDR3 has 10 amino acids. CDR1 and CDR2 from the germline V gene are MDHEN and SYDVKM. Here the CDR3 reads CASQGNGYTF. CDR3 bases: TGTGCCAGCCAGGGGAATGGCTACACCTTC.

This clone appeared a few times. The V call is TRBV28, the J call TRBJ2-7, with a possible D match to TRBD2 (5 bases). V was shortened by 7 bases and J by 2 bases, with 18 bases between the two germline ends. The CDR3 has 15 amino acids. Germline assignment: CDR1 MDHEN and CDR2 SYDVKM. The DNA for the CDR3 is TGTGCCAGCACCCTCGGATTGCAGGAGGCCTACGAGCAGTACTTC. Translated, it gives CASTLGLQEAYEQYF. The entire variable domain, with the rest obtained from reference TRBV28 and TRBJ2-7, is as follows: DVKVTQSSRYLVKRTGEKVFLECVQDMDHENMFWYRQDPGLGLRLIYFSYDVKMKEKGDIPEGYSVSREKKERFSLILESASTNQTSMYLCASTLGLQEAYEQYFGPGTRLTVT.

J is TRBJ2-4 and V is TRBV5-4, with D unresolved. V was clipped by 0 bases and J by 0 bases, with 13 bases between them. CDR1 SGHNT and CDR2 YYREEE come from the germline V gene (reference sequence). The CDR3 consists of 17 residues. This CDR3 reads CASSLEVTALAKNIQYF. The CDR3 bases are TGTGCCAGCAGCTTGGAGGTCACAGCCTTAGCCAAAAACATTCAGTACTTC.

This clone was seen only a few times. This chain links TRBV28 with TRBJ2-1; 10 bases match TRBD2. There are 16 residues in the CDR3. V trimming: 5 bases; J trimming: 7 bases; junction bases outside the gene matches: 11. CDR1 MDHEN and CDR2 SYDVKM come from the germline V gene. This chain's CDR3 is CASSPRGSGRKNEQFF. DNA for the CDR3: TGTGCCAGCAGTCCCCGAGGTAGCGGGAGGAAAAATGAGCAGTTCTTC.

The V and J genes are TRBV18 and TRBJ2-2; D not certain. Trimming left V 1 base short and J 5 bases short, with 11 bases between. Looked up from germline, CDR1 is KGHSH and CDR2 is LQKENI. The CDR3 loop spans 15 amino acids. The CDR3 spells CASSPQDFKTGELFF. The CDR3 DNA is TGTGCCAGCTCACCACAAGACTTTAAGACCGGGGAGCTGTTTTTT.

This clone was picked up a small number of times. The chain carries TRBV5-5 and TRBJ2-1, with 7 bases aligning to TRBD2. With V trimmed by 7 bases and J by 5 bases, 3 bases remained unmatched. Germline V lookup: CDR1 SGHKS, CDR2 YYEKEE (reference sequence). The CDR3 loop spans 12 amino acids. The CDR3: CASGRANNEQFF. In DNA, the CDR3 is TGTGCCAGCGGGAGGGCGAACAATGAGCAGTTCTTC.

By sample fraction, this clone is medium-sized. The J gene is TRBJ1-1, the V gene TRBV28; 8 bases are a match to TRBD1. Germline-derived CDR1 and CDR2 are MDHEN and SYDVKM. V shed 7 bases, J shed 7 bases, and the junction held 5 bases outside the gene matches. The CDR3 loop spans 12 amino acids. CDR3 sequence reads: CASTEGTGEAFF. The CDR3 nucleotides are TGTGCCAGCACTGAAGGGACAGGTGAAGCTTTCTTT.

The CDR3 spells CASSNTGGASYEQYF. Written as DNA, the CDR3 is TGTGCCAGTAGTAATACAGGGGGCGCGTCCTACGAGCAGTACTTC. V is TRBV19 and J is TRBJ2-7; 9 nucleotides line up with TRBD1. Germline CDR1 is LNHDA and CDR2 is SQIVND (reference sequence). The CDR3 sequence is 15 residues long. Trimming took 4 bases from V and 1 from J; bases not matched to a gene: 5.

The chain couples TRBV30 to TRBJ2-5; D possibly corresponds to TRBD1 (5 bases). The germline gives CDR1 GTSNPN, CDR2 SVGIG (reference sequence). The ends were cut back, 4 bases at V and 0 bases at J, with 9 bases in the middle. CDR3 length: 13 amino acids. CDR3 residues: CAWTGINQETQYF. CDR3 nucleotides: TGTGCCTGGACAGGGATAAACCAAGAGACCCAGTACTTC.

This chain uses TRBV7-2 with TRBJ1-1; 9 bases are shared with TRBD1. The CDR3 runs to 14 residues. Germline V gene data show CDR1 as SGHTA and CDR2 as FQGNSA. J was trimmed by 7 bases and V by 1 base; bases with no gene match: 4. The chain's CDR3 is CASSLGQGVFEAFF. The CDR3 DNA follows: TGTGCCAGCAGCTTAGGACAGGGGGTTTTTGAAGCTTTCTTT. Full variable domain (rest looked up from reference TRBV7-2 and TRBJ1-1): GAGVSQSPSNKVTEKGKDVELRCDPISGHTALYWYRQSLGQGLEFLIYFQGNSAPDKSGLPSDRFSAERTGGSVSTLTIQRTQQEDSAVYLCASSLGQGVFEAFFGQGTRLTVV.

This clone is categorized as medium-sized. CDR3 loop: CASSVGGSETQYF. CDR3 nucleotide sequence: TGTGCCAGTAGTGTCGGCGGATCAGAGACCCAGTACTTC. V is TRBV19 and J is TRBJ2-5; D ambiguous. The length of the CDR3 is 13 residues. Germline lookup yields CDR1 LNHDA and CDR2 SQIVND (reference sequence). V lost 5 bases, J lost 4 bases, and 11 bases lay in between.

This clone has just a few counts. The rearrangement uses TRBV14 and TRBJ1-4, with D unclear. V was cut by 4 bases and J by 5 bases, with 11 bases left in between. From germline, CDR1 is SGHDN and CDR2 FVKESK. The CDR3 loop spans 14 amino acids. The CDR3 DNA reads as TGTGCCAGCAGCCTGGGAGGACGGAATGAAAAACTGTTTTTT. This gives the protein CASSLGGRNEKLFF.

This chain connects TRBV5-6 to TRBJ1-4; D is perhaps TRBD1 (6 bases). V was cut by 4 bases and J by 3 bases, with 16 bases left in between. Germline V gives CDR1 SGHDT, CDR2 YYEEEE. There are 16 residues in the CDR3. The DNA for the CDR3 is TGTGCCAGCAGCCCGCAAACAGGGTCGCCTAATGAAAAACTGTTTTTT. It is translated as CASSPQTGSPNEKLFF.

In this sample, this clone turned up once. V gene TRBV7-9 combines with J gene TRBJ1-1; no reliable D call. CDR3 length equals 13 residues. CDR1 and CDR2 (germline): SEHNR, FQNEAQ (reference sequence). Deletions cut 4 bases from V and 11 bases from J, with 17 bases between. The CDR3 loop is CASSSSLSFRAFF. The CDR3, as DNA: TGTGCCAGCAGCTCTTCCTTATCCTTTCGGGCTTTCTTT.